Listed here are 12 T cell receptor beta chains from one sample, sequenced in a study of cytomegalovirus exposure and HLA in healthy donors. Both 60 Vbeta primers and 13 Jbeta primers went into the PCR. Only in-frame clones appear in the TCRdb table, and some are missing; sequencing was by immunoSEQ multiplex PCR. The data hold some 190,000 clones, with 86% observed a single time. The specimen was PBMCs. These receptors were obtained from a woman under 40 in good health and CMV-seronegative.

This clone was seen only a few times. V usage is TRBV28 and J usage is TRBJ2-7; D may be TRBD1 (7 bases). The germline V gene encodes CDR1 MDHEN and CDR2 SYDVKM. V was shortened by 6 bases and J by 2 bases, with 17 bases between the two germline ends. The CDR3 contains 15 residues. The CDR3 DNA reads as TGTGCCAGCAGCCCCTGGGAGGACAGGACCTACGAGCAGTACTTC. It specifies CASSPWEDRTYEQYF.

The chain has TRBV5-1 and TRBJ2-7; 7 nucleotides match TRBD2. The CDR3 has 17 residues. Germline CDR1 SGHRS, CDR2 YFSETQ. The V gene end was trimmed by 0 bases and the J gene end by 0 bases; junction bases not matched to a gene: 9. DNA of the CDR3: TGCGCCAGCAGCTTGGGTCCCTTAGCGGGCACCTCCTACGAGCAGTACTTC. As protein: CASSLGPLAGTSYEQYF.

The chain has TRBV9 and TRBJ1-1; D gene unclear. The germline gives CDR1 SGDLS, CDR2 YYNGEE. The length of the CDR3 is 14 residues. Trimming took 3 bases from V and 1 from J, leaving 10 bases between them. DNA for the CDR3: TGTGCCAGCAGCGAATCCCACAGGAACACTGAAGCTTTCTTT. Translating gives CASSESHRNTEAFF.

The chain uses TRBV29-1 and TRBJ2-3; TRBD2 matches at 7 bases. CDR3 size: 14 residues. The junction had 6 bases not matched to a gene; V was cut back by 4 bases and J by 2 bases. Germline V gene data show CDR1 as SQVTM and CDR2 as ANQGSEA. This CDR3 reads CSVGGGNITDTQYF. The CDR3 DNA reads TGCAGCGTTGGGGGGGGGAACATCACAGATACGCAGTATTTT.

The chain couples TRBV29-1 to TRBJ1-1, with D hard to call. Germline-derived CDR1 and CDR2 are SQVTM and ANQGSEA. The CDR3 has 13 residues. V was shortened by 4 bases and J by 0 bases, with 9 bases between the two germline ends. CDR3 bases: TGCAGCGTTGGCATCCAGATGAACACTGAAGCTTTCTTT. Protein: CSVGIQMNTEAFF.

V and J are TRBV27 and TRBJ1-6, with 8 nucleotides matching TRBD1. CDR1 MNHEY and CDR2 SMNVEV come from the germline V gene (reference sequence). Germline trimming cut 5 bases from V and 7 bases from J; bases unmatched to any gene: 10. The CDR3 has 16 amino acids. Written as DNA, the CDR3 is TGTGCCAGCAGTGTCCTGTCCGGGACAGGCAATTCACCCCTCCACTTT. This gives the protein CASSVLSGTGNSPLHF.

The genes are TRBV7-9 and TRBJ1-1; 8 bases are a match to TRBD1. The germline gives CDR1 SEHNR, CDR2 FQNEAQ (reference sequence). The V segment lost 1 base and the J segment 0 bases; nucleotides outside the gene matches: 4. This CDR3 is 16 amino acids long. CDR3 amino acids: CASSLGLGQVNTEAFF. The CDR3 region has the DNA TGTGCCAGCAGCTTAGGGTTGGGACAGGTGAACACTGAAGCTTTCTTT.

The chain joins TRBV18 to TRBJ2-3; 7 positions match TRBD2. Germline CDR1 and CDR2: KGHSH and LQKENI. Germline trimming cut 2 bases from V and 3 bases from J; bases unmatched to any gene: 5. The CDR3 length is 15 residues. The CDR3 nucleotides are TGTGCCAGCTCACCATCGGTGGGGGGGACAGATACGCAGTATTTT. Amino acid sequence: CASSPSVGGTDTQYF.

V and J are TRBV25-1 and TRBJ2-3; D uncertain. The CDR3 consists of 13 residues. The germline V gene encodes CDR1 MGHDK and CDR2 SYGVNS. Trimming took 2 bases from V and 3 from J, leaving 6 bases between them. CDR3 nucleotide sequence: TGTGCCAGCAGTGAAGTAGTTACAGATACGCAGTATTTT. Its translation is CASSEVVTDTQYF. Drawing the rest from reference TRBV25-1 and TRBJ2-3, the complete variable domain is EADIYQTPRYLVIGTGKKITLECSQTMGHDKMYWYQQDPGMELHLIHYSYGVNSTEKGDLSSESTVSRIRTEHFPLTLESARPSHTSQYLCASSEVVTDTQYFGPGTRLTVL.

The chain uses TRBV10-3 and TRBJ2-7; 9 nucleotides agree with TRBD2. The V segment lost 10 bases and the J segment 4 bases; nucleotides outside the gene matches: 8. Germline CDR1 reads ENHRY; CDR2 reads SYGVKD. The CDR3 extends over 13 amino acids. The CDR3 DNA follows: TGTGCCACCCAGCGGGAGGATTTTTACGAGCAGTACTTC. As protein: CATQREDFYEQYF.

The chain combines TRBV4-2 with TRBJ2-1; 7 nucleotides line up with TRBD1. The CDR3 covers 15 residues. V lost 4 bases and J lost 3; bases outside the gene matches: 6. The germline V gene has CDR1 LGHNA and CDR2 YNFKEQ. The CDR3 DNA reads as TGTGCCAGCAGCCTAAGGACAGGAGACTACAATGAGCAGTTCTTC. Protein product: CASSLRTGDYNEQFF.

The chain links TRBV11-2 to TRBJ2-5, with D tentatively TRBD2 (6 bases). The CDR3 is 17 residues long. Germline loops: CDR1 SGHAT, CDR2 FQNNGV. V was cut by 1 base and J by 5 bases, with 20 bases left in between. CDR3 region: CASSLGLARSGGETQYF. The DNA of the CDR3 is TGTGCCAGCAGCTTAGGCCTAGCGCGGAGTGGGGGGGAGACCCAGTACTTC.